This T cell receptor (beta chain) was captured in a study of control samples from healthy donors and cancer patients. The CDR3 has 15 residues. CDR1 is SGHDT and CDR2 is YYEEEE in the germline V gene. The V end was cut by 1 base, the J end by 3 bases, with 13 bases between. Profiling relied on immunoSEQ multiplex PCR, and the TCRdb table lists in-frame clones only, not all of them. Of 130,000 to 150,000 clones in the sample, about 91% were seen once. Input material: blood. The rearrangement links TRBV5-6 to TRBJ1-2, with a weak D call TRBD1 (6 bases). This clonotype was sampled from a young man in good health. The CDR3, as DNA: TGTGCCAGCAGCTTGTATACAGGGCTTTACTATGGCTACACCTTC. Its protein is CASSLYTGLYYGYTF.